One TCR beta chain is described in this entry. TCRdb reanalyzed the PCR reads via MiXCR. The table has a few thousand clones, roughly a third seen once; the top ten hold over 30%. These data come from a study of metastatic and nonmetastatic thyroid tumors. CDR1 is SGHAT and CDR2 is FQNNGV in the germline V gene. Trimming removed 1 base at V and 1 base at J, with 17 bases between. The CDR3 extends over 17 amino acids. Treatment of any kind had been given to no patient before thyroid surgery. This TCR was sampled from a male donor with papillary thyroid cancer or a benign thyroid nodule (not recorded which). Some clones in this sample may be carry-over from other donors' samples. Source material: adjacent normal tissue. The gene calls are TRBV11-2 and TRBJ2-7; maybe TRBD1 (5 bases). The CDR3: CASSLGIGQKPSYEQYF. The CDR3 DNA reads TGTGCCAGCAGCTTAGGAATCGGACAAAAGCCTTCCTACGAGCAGTACTTC.